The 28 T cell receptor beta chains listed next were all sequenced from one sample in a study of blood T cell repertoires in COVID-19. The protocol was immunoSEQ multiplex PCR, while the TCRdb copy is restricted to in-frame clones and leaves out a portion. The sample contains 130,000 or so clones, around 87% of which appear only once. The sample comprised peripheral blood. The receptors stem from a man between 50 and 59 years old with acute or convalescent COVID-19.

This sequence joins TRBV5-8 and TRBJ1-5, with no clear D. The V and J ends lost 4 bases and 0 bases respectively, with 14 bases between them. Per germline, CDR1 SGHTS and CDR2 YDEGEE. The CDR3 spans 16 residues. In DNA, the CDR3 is TGTGCCAGCAGCCAAGAGGGAGAGTTTAGCAATCAGCCCCAGCATTTT. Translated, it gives CASSQEGEFSNQPQHF.

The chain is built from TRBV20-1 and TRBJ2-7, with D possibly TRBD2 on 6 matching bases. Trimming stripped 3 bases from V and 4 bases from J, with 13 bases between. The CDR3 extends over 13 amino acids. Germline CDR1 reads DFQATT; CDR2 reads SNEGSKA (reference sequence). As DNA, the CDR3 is TGCAGTGCTAGTAGCGGCGAGGTATACGAGCAGTACTTC. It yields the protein CSASSGEVYEQYF.

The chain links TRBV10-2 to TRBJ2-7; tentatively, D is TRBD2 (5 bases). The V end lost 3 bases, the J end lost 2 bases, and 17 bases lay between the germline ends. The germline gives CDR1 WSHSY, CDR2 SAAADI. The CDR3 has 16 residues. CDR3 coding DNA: TGCGCCAGCAGTGACTACGGTGCGGGTCTGACCTACGAGCAGTACTTC. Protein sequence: CASSDYGAGLTYEQYF.

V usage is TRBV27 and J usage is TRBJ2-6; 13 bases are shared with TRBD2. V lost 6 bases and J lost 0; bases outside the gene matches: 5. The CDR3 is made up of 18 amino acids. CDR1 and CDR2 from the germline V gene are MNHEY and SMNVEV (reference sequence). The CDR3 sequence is CASSSGLAGFSGANVLTF. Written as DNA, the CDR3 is TGTGCCAGCAGCTCGGGACTAGCGGGATTCTCTGGGGCCAACGTCCTGACTTTC.

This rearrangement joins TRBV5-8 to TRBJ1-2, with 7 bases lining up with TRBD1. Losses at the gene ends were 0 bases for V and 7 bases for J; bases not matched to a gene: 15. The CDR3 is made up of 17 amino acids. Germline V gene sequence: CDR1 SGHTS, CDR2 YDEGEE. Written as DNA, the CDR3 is TGTGCCAGCAGCTTGGCCGCCAGGGGGTCCGGCAGTAGTGGCTACACCTTC. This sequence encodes CASSLAARGSGSSGYTF.

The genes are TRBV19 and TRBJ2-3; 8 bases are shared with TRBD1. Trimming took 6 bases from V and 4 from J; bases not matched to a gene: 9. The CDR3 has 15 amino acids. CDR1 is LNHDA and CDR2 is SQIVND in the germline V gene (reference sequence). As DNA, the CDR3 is TGTGCCAGTAGACCATGGACAGGGTTTGCAGATACGCAGTATTTT. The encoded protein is CASRPWTGFADTQYF.

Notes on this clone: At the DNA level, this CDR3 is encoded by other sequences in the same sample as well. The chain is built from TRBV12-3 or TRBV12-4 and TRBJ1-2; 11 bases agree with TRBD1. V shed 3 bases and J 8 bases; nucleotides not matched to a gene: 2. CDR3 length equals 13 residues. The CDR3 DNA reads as TGTGCCAGCAGTTTGGGGACAGGGGGAGGCTACACCTTC. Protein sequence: CASSLGTGGGYTF.

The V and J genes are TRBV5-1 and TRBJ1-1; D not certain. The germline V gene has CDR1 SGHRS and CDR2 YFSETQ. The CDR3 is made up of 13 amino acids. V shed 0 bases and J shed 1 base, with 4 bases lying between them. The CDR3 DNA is TGCGCCAGCAGCTTGGTCAGGAACACTGAAGCTTTCTTT. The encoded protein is CASSLVRNTEAFF.

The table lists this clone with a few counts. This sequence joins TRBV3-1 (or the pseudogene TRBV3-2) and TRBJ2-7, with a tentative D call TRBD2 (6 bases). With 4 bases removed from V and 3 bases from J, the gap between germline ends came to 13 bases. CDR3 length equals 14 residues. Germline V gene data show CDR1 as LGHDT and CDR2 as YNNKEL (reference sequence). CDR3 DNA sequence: TGTGCCAGCAGCCCTCCAGGAGGGTTCTACGAGCAGTACTTC. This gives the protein CASSPPGGFYEQYF.

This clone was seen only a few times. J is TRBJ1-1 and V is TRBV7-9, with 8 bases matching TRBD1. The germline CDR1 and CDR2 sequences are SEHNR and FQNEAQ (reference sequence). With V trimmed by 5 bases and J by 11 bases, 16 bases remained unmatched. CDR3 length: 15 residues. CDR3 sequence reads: CASSHSGGGPAGAFF. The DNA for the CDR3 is TGTGCCAGCAGCCACTCAGGGGGCGGTCCGGCGGGGGCTTTCTTT.

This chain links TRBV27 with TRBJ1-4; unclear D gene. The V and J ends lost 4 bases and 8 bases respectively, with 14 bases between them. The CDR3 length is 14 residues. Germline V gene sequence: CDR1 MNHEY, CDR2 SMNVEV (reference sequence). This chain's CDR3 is CASSSGRRGEKLFF. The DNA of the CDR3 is TGTGCCAGCAGTTCGGGCAGGAGAGGGGAAAAACTGTTTTTT.

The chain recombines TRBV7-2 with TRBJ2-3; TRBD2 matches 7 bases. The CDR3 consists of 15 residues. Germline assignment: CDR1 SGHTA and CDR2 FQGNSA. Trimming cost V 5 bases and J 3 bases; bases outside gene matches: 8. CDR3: CASSPWTSGTDTQYF. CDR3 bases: TGTGCCAGCAGCCCCTGGACTAGTGGAACAGATACGCAGTATTTT.

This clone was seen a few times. CDR3 coding DNA: TGTGCCAGCAGCTCGGGACAGGGTTACAATGAGCAGTTCTTC. This codes for CASSSGQGYNEQFF. The chain employs TRBV7-2 and TRBJ2-1, with 9 bases fitting TRBD1. The length of the CDR3 is 14 residues. CDR1 is SGHTA and CDR2 is FQGNSA in the germline V gene. The ends lost 4 bases at V and 4 bases at J; junction bases unmatched: 2.

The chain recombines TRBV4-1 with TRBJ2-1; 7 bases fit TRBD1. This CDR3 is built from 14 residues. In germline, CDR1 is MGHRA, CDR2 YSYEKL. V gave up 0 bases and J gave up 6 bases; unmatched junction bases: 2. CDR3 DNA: TGCGCCAGCAGCCAAGAAACAGGGGTCAATGAGCAGTTCTTC. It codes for CASSQETGVNEQFF.

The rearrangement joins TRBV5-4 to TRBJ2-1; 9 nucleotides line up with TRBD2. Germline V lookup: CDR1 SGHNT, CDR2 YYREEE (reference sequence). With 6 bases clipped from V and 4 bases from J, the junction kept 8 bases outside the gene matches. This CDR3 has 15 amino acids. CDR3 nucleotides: TGTGCCAGCATCGGAGCGGGAGGTGAATACAATGAGCAGTTCTTC. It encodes CASIGAGGEYNEQFF.

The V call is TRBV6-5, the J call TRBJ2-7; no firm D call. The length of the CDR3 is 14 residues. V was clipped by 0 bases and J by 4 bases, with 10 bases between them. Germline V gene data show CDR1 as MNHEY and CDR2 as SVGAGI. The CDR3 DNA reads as TGTGCCAGCAGTTACTCGAGGCGTGGATACGAGCAGTACTTC. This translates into CASSYSRRGYEQYF.

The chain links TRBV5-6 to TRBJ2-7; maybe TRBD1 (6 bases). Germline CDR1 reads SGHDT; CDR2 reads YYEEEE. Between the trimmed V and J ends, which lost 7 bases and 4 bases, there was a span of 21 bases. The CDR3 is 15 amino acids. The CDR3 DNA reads TGTGCCAGCGGCCGGAGAACAGGGAAGGCTTACGAGCAGTACTTC. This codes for CASGRRTGKAYEQYF.

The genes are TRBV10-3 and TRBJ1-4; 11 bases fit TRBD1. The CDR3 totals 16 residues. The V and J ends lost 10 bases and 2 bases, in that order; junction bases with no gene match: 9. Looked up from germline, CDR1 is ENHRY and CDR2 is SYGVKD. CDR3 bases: TGTGCCACCGGTCGGGGGACAGGGGGTACTAATGAAAAACTGTTTTTT. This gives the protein CATGRGTGGTNEKLFF.

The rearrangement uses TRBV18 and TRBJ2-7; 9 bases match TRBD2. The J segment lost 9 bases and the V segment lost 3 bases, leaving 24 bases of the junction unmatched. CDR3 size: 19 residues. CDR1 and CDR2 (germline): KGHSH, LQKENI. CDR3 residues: CASSPPGQRAGGTPRGQYF. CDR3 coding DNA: TGTGCCAGCTCACCTCCGGGACAGCGAGCGGGAGGAACCCCCCGGGGGCAGTACTTC.

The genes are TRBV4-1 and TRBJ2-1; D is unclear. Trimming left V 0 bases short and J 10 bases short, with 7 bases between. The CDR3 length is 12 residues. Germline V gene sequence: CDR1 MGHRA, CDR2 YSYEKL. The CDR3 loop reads CASSQDTREQFF. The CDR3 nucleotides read TGCGCCAGCAGCCAAGATACCAGGGAGCAGTTCTTC.

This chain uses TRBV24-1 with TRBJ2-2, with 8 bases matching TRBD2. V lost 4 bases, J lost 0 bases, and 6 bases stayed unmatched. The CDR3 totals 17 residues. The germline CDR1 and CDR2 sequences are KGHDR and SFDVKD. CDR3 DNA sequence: TGTGCCACCAGTGAGGCGGGCGGGAGGACGAACACCGGGGAGCTGTTTTTT. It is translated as CATSEAGGRTNTGELFF.

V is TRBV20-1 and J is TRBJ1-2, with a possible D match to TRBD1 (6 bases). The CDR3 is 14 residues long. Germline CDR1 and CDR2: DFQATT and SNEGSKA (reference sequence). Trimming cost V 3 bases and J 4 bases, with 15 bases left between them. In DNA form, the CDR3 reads TGCAGTGCTAGTTGGGCGGGGGGCGGCTATGGCTACACCTTC. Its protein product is CSASWAGGGYGYTF.

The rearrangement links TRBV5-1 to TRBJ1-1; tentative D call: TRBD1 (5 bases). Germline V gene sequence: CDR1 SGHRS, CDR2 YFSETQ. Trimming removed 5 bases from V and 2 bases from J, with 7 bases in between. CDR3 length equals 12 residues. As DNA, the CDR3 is TGCGCCAGCAGAGGGGAAAACACTGAAGCTTTCTTT. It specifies CASRGENTEAFF.

Here the CDR3 DNA reads TGTGCCAGTACCAACGCTCAGGGCCTGAACACTGAAGCTTTCTTT. Translated: CASTNAQGLNTEAFF. V and J are TRBV19 and TRBJ1-1; D is perhaps TRBD1 (5 bases). CDR1 LNHDA and CDR2 SQIVND come from the germline V gene (reference sequence). V was shortened by 7 bases and J by 0 bases, with 15 bases between the two germline ends. The CDR3 is made up of 15 amino acids.

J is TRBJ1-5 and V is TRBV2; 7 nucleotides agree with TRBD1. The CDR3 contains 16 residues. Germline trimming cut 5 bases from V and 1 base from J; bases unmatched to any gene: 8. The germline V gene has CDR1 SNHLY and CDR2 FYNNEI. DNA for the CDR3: TGTGCCAGCAGTCCATTCAGGGGGATGAGCAATCAGCCCCAGCATTTT. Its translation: CASSPFRGMSNQPQHF.

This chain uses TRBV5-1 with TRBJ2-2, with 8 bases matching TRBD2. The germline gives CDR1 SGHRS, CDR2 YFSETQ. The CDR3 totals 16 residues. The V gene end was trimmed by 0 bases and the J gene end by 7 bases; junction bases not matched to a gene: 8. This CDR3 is CASSLDPAGGGGELFF. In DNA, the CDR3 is TGCGCCAGCAGCTTGGACCCGGCGGGAGGAGGCGGGGAGCTGTTTTTT.

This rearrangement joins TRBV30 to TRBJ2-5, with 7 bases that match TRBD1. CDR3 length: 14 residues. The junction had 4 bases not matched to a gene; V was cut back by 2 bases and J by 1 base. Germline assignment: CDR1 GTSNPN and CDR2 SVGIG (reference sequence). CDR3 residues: CAWSSGQAQETQYF. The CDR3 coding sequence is TGTGCCTGGAGTTCAGGACAGGCCCAAGAGACCCAGTACTTC.

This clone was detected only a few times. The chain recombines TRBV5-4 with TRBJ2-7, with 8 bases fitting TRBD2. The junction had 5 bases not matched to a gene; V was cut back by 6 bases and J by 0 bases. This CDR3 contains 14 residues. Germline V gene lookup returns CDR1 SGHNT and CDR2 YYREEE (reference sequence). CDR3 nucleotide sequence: TGTGCCAGCACCCACGGGACTAGCTCCTACGAGCAGTACTTC. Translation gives CASTHGTSSYEQYF.